This T cell receptor (beta chain) comes out of a study of identical twins. V lost 0 bases, J lost 5 bases, and 10 bases lay in between. This CDR3 has 14 residues. The V gene's germline CDR1 is SGDLS and CDR2 YYNGEE. MiXCR, run by TCRdb on the 5' RACE reads, gives a single entry per CDR3 protein. The sample records over 500,000 distinct CDR3 sequences, roughly 21% being singletons. These sequences were also reported in another study, on T cells expressing NK-cell markers. In that study: The study sequenced eight donors, seven HCMV-seropositive and one seronegative.

Sequences were obtained from CD4+ T cells sorted from blood. The clonotype comes from a woman younger than 35 in good health. The chain links TRBV9 to TRBJ2-3, with D possibly being TRBD2 (6 bases). The CDR3 sequence: CASSVDGAGDTQYF. CDR3 nucleotides: TGTGCCAGCAGCGTAGACGGAGCGGGAGATACGCAGTATTTT.